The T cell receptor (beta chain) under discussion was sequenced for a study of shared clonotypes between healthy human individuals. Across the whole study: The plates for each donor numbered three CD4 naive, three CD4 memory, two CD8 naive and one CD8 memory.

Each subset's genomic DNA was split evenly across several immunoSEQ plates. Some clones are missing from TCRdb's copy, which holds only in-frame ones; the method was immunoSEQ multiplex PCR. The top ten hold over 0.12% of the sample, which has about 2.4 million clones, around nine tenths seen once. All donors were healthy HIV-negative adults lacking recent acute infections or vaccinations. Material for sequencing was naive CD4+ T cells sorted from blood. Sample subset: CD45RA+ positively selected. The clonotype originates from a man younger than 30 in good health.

The CDR3 is CASPSVYGKFYGYTF. The DNA for the CDR3 is TGTGCCAGCCCCTCTGTCTACGGGAAGTTCTATGGCTACACCTTC. The chain employs TRBV2 and TRBJ1-2; no reliable D call. The V end was cut by 8 bases, the J end by 4 bases, with 20 bases between. The CDR3 is made up of 15 amino acids. The germline CDR1 and CDR2 sequences are SNHLY and FYNNEI.